The entry below gives a single T cell receptor beta chain sequence along with its context. This record belongs to a study of cytomegalovirus exposure and HLA in healthy donors. PCR used 60 Vbeta primers and 13 Jbeta primers. Profiled with immunoSEQ multiplex PCR; TCRdb holds only in-frame clones, not every one. Here the sample spans some 130,000 clones, 75% to 85% being singletons. Germline CDR1 MNHEY, CDR2 SMNVEV (reference sequence). Trimming left V 6 bases short and J 0 bases short, with 14 bases between. The CDR3 sequence is 15 residues long. Sequenced: PBMCs. The receptor was derived from a male donor in good health and CMV-seronegative. The chain joins TRBV27 to TRBJ1-1; perhaps TRBD1 as D (6 bases). CDR3 sequence reads: CASRNLQGLNTEAFF. The DNA of the CDR3 is TGTGCCAGCAGAAATCTACAGGGCCTGAACACTGAAGCTTTCTTT.